This T cell receptor beta chain appears in the sequencing data of a study of T cells after posttransplantation cyclophosphamide. This related bone marrow graft donor gave peripheral blood on the day of marrow donation. Generated by immunoSEQ multiplex PCR, the TCRdb table keeps only in-frame clones and is missing some. The repertoire holds 50,000 to 60,000 clones, with roughly 92% as singletons. The length of the CDR3 is 14 residues. CDR1 LNHDA and CDR2 SQIVND come from the germline V gene (reference sequence). Between the trimmed V and J ends, which lost 3 bases and 0 bases, there was a span of 9 bases.

The clonotype comes from a woman in her 30s in good health and a related stem cell transplant donor. The V gene is TRBV19, the J gene TRBJ2-7; TRBD1 is a possible D gene (5 bases). Sequencing was carried out using PBMCs. The CDR3 loop reads CASSMSRDSYEQYF. Here the CDR3 DNA reads TGTGCCAGTAGTATGTCCAGGGACTCCTACGAGCAGTACTTC.